The 6 T cell receptor beta chains below all came from one sample that was sequenced in a study of cytomegalovirus exposure and HLA in healthy donors. PCR amplification relied on 60 Vbeta primers (plus 13 Jbeta primers). This table comes from immunoSEQ multiplex PCR, and its TCRdb copy is limited to in-frame clones, with some not included. Altogether about 160,000 clones are present, around 67% being singletons, with the ten largest covering approximately 1.8%. Sequenced input: PBMCs. The receptors originated from a woman aged 18-30 years in good health and CMV-seronegative.

The rearrangement links TRBV4-1 to TRBJ2-1, with 13 positions matching TRBD2. J was trimmed by 5 bases and V by 4 bases; bases with no gene match: 8. CDR3 length equals 17 residues. Germline V gene sequence: CDR1 MGHRA, CDR2 YSYEKL. Here the CDR3 DNA reads TGCGCCAGCAGCCCGCCCCCGGGACTAGCGGGGAACAATGAGCAGTTCTTC. Translation gives CASSPPPGLAGNNEQFF.

Concerning this clone: The junction does not match germline at one end; this may be a read error. The chain links TRBV27 to TRBJ1-2; possible D gene TRBD1, 5 bases. Germline values: CDR1 MNHEY, CDR2 SMNVEV (reference sequence). This CDR3 comprises 13 residues. The CDR3 region is CASSLGQSYGYSF. Here the CDR3 DNA reads TGTGCCAGCAGTTTGGGGCAGAGCTATGGCTACTCCTTC.

The gene calls are TRBV27 and TRBJ1-2, with D perhaps TRBD1 (6 bases). V lost 8 bases to trimming and J lost 3 bases, with 10 bases between them. The CDR3 consists of 12 residues. Germline V lookup: CDR1 MNHEY, CDR2 SMNVEV (reference sequence). The CDR3 coding sequence is TGTGCCAGCTCGACAGGTCACTATGGCTACACCTTC. Protein: CASSTGHYGYTF.

The V call is TRBV7-2, the J call TRBJ2-3, with D possibly TRBD1 on 5 matching bases. CDR3 length: 13 amino acids. Germline CDR1 reads SGHTA; CDR2 reads FQGNSA. V was cut by 1 base and J by 3 bases, with 5 bases left in between. CDR3 coding DNA: TGTGCCAGCAGCTTAGAGGGGACAGATACGCAGTATTTT. Protein: CASSLEGTDTQYF. Complete variable domain (other parts from reference TRBV7-2 and TRBJ2-3): GAGVSQSPSNKVTEKGKDVELRCDPISGHTALYWYRQSLGQGLEFLIYFQGNSAPDKSGLPSDRFSAERTGGSVSTLTIQRTQQEDSAVYLCASSLEGTDTQYFGPGTRLTVL.

The table lists this clone with a count of one. The V call is TRBV7-9, the J call TRBJ1-5; weak D call: TRBD1 (6 bases). With 1 base removed from V and 6 bases from J, the gap between germline ends came to 13 bases. The CDR3 length is 15 residues. Per germline, CDR1 SEHNR and CDR2 FQNEAQ (reference sequence). The CDR3 here is CASSLGQGLGQPQHF. The CDR3 DNA reads TGTGCCAGCAGCTTAGGGCAGGGGTTGGGTCAGCCCCAGCATTTT.

The chain employs TRBV29-1 and TRBJ2-7; D perhaps matches TRBD2 (5 bases). Trimming left V 4 bases short and J 7 bases short, with 17 bases between. Germline CDR1 and CDR2: SQVTM and ANQGSEA. CDR3 size: 13 residues. CDR3 DNA: TGCAGCGTTGGAGGGCCAGGCTTGGGTGAGCAGTACGTC. The encoded protein is CSVGGPGLGEQYV.